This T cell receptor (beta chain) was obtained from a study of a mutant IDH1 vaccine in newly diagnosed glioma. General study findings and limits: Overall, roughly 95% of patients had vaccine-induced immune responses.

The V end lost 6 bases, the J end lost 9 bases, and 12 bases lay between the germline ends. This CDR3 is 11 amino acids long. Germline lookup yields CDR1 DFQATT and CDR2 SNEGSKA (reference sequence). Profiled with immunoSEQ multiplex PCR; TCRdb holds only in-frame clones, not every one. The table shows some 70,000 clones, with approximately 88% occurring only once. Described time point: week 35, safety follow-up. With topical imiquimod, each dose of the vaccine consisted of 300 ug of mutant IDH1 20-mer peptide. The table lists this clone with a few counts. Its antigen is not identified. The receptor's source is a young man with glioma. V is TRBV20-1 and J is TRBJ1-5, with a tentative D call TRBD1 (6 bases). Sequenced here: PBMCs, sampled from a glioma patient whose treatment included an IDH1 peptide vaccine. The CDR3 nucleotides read TGCAGTGCGTCTCAGGGGACGCCCCAGCATTTT. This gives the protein CSASQGTPQHF.